These 22 T cell receptor beta chains originate from one sample sequenced in a study of T cell responses to AZD1222 COVID-19 vaccine. Clones were read by immunoSEQ multiplex PCR, and TCRdb kept only the in-frame ones, dropping some. This repertoire shows 75,000 to 100,000 clones, 70% to 90% found once; its top ten account for around 1.6%. Sequencing was performed on peripheral blood, taken on day 0 of AZD1222 vaccination. The receptors originated from an adult in good health.

The chain couples TRBV5-4 to TRBJ2-7; a possible D gene is TRBD1 (6 bases). The CDR3 loop spans 15 amino acids. V lost 2 bases and J 0 bases, leaving 12 bases between the germline ends. CDR1 is SGHNT, CDR2 YYREEE, per germline (reference sequence). The CDR3 spells CASSLRTGPSYEQYF. The CDR3 coding sequence is TGTGCCAGCAGCTTACGAACAGGGCCCTCCTACGAGCAGTACTTC.

Only one count was recorded for this clone. The V and J genes are TRBV18 and TRBJ2-1; 9 bases match TRBD1. With V trimmed by 0 bases and J by 7 bases, 7 bases remained unmatched. Germline V gene sequence: CDR1 KGHSH, CDR2 LQKENI. CDR3 length: 16 residues. The CDR3 is CASSPPLGTGWNEQFF. CDR3 bases: TGTGCCAGCTCACCACCACTAGGGACAGGGTGGAATGAGCAGTTCTTC.

This clone is a singleton in its sample. The sample carries other DNA sequences with the same CDR3. The chain uses TRBV5-1 and TRBJ1-3, with 7 bases lining up with TRBD1. The V segment lost 4 bases and the J segment 4 bases; nucleotides outside the gene matches: 5. This CDR3 contains 14 residues. In germline, CDR1 is SGHRS, CDR2 YFSETQ. CDR3 sequence: CASSPDRQGNTIYF. The CDR3 coding sequence is TGCGCCAGCAGCCCGGACAGGCAGGGAAACACCATATATTTT.

This rearrangement joins TRBV6-5 to TRBJ1-1, with TRBD1 as a possible D gene (6 bases). V lost 2 bases and J lost 1, with 11 bases in between. The CDR3 has 15 amino acids. The germline V gene encodes CDR1 MNHEY and CDR2 SVGAGI. Here the CDR3 reads CASSYGGDGNTEAFF. For the CDR3, the DNA is TGTGCCAGCAGTTACGGGGGCGACGGGAACACTGAAGCTTTCTTT.

The chain carries TRBV19 and TRBJ1-5; 11 positions agree with TRBD1. This CDR3 comprises 14 residues. Per germline, CDR1 LNHDA and CDR2 SQIVND (reference sequence). With 5 bases clipped from V and 7 bases from J, the junction kept 4 bases outside the gene matches. CDR3 loop: CASSSDRGQQPQHF. For the CDR3, the DNA is TGTGCCAGTAGTTCGGACAGGGGGCAACAGCCCCAGCATTTT.

The chain carries TRBV5-1 and TRBJ2-7, with 8 positions matching TRBD1. CDR1 is SGHRS, CDR2 YFSETQ, per germline. Losses at the gene ends were 4 bases for V and 4 bases for J; bases not matched to a gene: 16. The CDR3 length is 17 residues. Here the CDR3 reads CASSVGQGMMEFYEQYF. The CDR3, as DNA: TGCGCCAGCAGCGTAGGACAGGGTATGATGGAGTTTTACGAGCAGTACTTC. Complete variable domain (other parts from reference TRBV5-1 and TRBJ2-7): KAGVTQTPRYLIKTRGQQVTLSCSPISGHRSVSWYQQTPGQGLQFLFEYFSETQRNKGNFPGRFSGRQFSNSRSEMNVSTLELGDSALYLCASSVGQGMMEFYEQYFGPGTRLTVT.

The chain recombines TRBV9 with TRBJ2-1; 8 bases are a match to TRBD2. This CDR3 comprises 14 residues. Per germline, CDR1 SGDLS and CDR2 YYNGEE. V dropped 0 bases and J dropped 9; count of bases not matched to a gene: 5. CDR3 nucleotides: TGTGCCAGCAGCGTAGCGGGGGGGCAAGGTGAGCAGTTCTTC. This sequence encodes CASSVAGGQGEQFF.

The rearrangement uses TRBV27 and TRBJ1-4, with D possibly being TRBD1 (5 bases). The CDR3 has 15 residues. Germline V lookup: CDR1 MNHEY, CDR2 SMNVEV (reference sequence). Trimming left V 2 bases short and J 1 base short, with 8 bases between. This CDR3 reads CASSLQGETNEKLFF. DNA for the CDR3: TGTGCCAGCAGTTTACAGGGAGAAACTAATGAAAAACTGTTTTTT. The full variable domain, in which reference TRBV27 and TRBJ1-4 provide the parts outside the CDR3, is EAQVTQNPRYLITVTGKKLTVTCSQNMNHEYMSWYRQDPGLGLRQIYYSMNVEVTDKGDVPEGYKVSRKEKRNFPLILESPSPNQTSLYFCASSLQGETNEKLFFGSGTQLSVL.

The chain couples TRBV5-4 to TRBJ2-7; 9 bases line up with TRBD2. Looked up from germline, CDR1 is SGHNT and CDR2 is YYREEE (reference sequence). V shed 1 base, J shed 2 bases, and the junction held 1 base outside the gene matches. This CDR3 comprises 14 residues. CDR3 residues: CASSLLAGPYEQYF. The CDR3 coding sequence is TGTGCCAGCAGCTTGCTAGCGGGGCCCTACGAGCAGTACTTC.

The chain combines TRBV3-1 (or the pseudogene TRBV3-2) with TRBJ2-2, with 10 nucleotides matching TRBD2. This CDR3 region has 18 residues. Germline-derived CDR1 and CDR2 are LGHDT and YNNKEL (reference sequence). J gave up 4 bases and V 2 bases, and 10 bases lay outside the gene matches. CDR3 sequence: CASSQYSGGTGSTGELFF. The CDR3, as DNA: TGTGCCAGCAGCCAATATAGCGGGGGGACTGGGTCCACCGGGGAGCTGTTTTTT.

The chain couples TRBV9 to TRBJ2-7; the D gene is possibly TRBD1 (5 bases). Germline V lookup: CDR1 SGDLS, CDR2 YYNGEE. With 4 bases removed from V and 5 bases from J, the gap between germline ends came to 19 bases. CDR3 length equals 15 residues. The CDR3 coding sequence is TGTGCCAGCAGCAAACAGGACGGTCGGCTTGACGAGCAGTACTTC. Protein: CASSKQDGRLDEQYF.

The CDR3 loop reads CASSATGGSPLHF. In DNA form, the CDR3 reads TGTGCCAGCAGCGCAACAGGGGGTTCACCCCTCCACTTT. The chain couples TRBV9 to TRBJ1-6, with TRBD1 matching 8 bases. Per germline, CDR1 SGDLS and CDR2 YYNGEE. V shed 3 bases and J 9 bases; nucleotides not matched to a gene: 2. The CDR3 is 13 residues long.

The rearrangement links TRBV3-1 (or the pseudogene TRBV3-2) to TRBJ1-2; D unresolved. V was clipped by 3 bases and J by 8 bases, with 10 bases between them. The V gene's germline CDR1 is LGHDT and CDR2 YNNKEL (reference sequence). CDR3 length: 12 amino acids. CDR3 coding DNA: TGTGCCAGCAGCCAGGGTTGGAAAGGCTACACCTTC. Protein product: CASSQGWKGYTF.

The CDR3 region has the DNA TGTGCCAGCAGCTCCCCTACAGGGGCCGGGGAGCTGTTTTTT. This sequence encodes CASSSPTGAGELFF. The gene calls are TRBV7-3 and TRBJ2-2; 7 positions match TRBD1. The germline V gene encodes CDR1 SGHTA and CDR2 FQGTGA. CDR3 length equals 14 residues. Unmatched junction bases numbered 5, after V lost 4 bases and J lost 6 bases.

This sequence joins TRBV6-4 and TRBJ1-4; D is ambiguous. Trimming left V 11 bases short and J 8 bases short, with 18 bases between. Germline V gives CDR1 MRHNA, CDR2 SNTAGT. The CDR3 sequence is 13 residues long. In DNA form, the CDR3 reads TGTGCCTGGGAGCCGGCAGGAGGGGAAAAACTGTTTTTT. It specifies CAWEPAGGEKLFF.

Worth noting for this clone: The junction differs from germline at one of its ends, possibly a read error. CDR3 in DNA: TGTGCTAGCAGCCCGGCCGGTGCGACCGAGCAGTTCTTC. Its translation is CASSPAGATEQFF. The V and J genes are TRBV7-7 and TRBJ2-1, with unresolved D. The CDR3 has 13 residues. Germline V lookup: CDR1 SSHAT, CDR2 FNYEAQ (reference sequence).

V gene TRBV19 combines with J gene TRBJ2-4; 7 positions agree with TRBD2. With V trimmed by 2 bases and J by 0 bases, 10 bases remained unmatched. The germline V gene has CDR1 LNHDA and CDR2 SQIVND (reference sequence). The CDR3 loop spans 18 amino acids. For the CDR3, the DNA is TGTGCCAGTAGTATACGGGGAGGGGACTATCTAGCCAAAAACATTCAGTACTTC. Translating it yields CASSIRGGDYLAKNIQYF.

The V gene is TRBV6-5, the J gene TRBJ1-5; TRBD1 might be the D (5 bases). V gave up 8 bases and J gave up 7 bases, with 15 bases separating them. The CDR3 sequence is 13 residues long. The V gene's germline CDR1 is MNHEY and CDR2 SVGAGI. CDR3 sequence: CASQQGSWQPQHF. The CDR3 nucleotides read TGTGCCAGCCAGCAGGGTTCGTGGCAGCCCCAGCATTTT.

In this sample, this clone turned up a few times. Sequence at one end of the junction differs from germline and may be a read error. The chain is built from TRBV7-7 and TRBJ1-1, with a tentative D call TRBD1 (5 bases). Germline CDR1 is SSHAT and CDR2 is FNYEAQ (reference sequence). The CDR3 has 13 amino acids. CDR3 amino acids: CASSVDRNTEAFF. The CDR3 nucleotides read TGTGCTAGCAGCGTCGACAGGAACACTGAAGCTTTCTTT.

The chain employs TRBV4-2 and TRBJ1-5; D not certain. The germline CDR1 and CDR2 sequences are LGHNA and YNFKEQ. The V and J ends lost 0 bases and 9 bases respectively, with 18 bases between them. This CDR3 spans 16 amino acids. The CDR3 reads CASSQDWLGSSRPQHF. For the CDR3, the DNA is TGTGCCAGCAGCCAAGATTGGTTAGGTTCAAGCCGGCCCCAGCATTTT.

The table lists this clone with a few counts. This chain links TRBV2 with TRBJ1-2; TRBD1 might be the D (5 bases). Trimming removed 3 bases at V and 5 bases at J, with 13 bases between. The CDR3 is 14 residues long. Germline CDR1 is SNHLY and CDR2 is FYNNEI. The CDR3 loop is CASSDEGQGYGYTF. Here the CDR3 DNA reads TGTGCCAGCAGTGATGAAGGACAAGGTTATGGCTACACCTTC.

The genes are TRBV30 and TRBJ1-3, with 9 nucleotides matching TRBD1. This CDR3 is 13 amino acids long. The germline V gene has CDR1 GTSNPN and CDR2 SVGIG (reference sequence). V shed 5 bases and J 4 bases; nucleotides not matched to a gene: 3. The CDR3: CAWGTGKGNTIYF. The DNA for the CDR3 is TGTGCCTGGGGGACAGGGAAAGGAAACACCATATATTTT.